The 32 T cell receptor beta chains listed next were all sequenced from one sample in a study of CD8+CD57+ T cells in acquired aplastic anemia. It was patients with CD8+CD57+ cell expansion by flow cytometry who were chosen for sequencing. Genomic DNA served as template for TCR beta VDJ and CDR3 profiling. TCRdb re-called the reads with MiXCR, one entry per CDR3 protein. The sample yields fewer than 250,000 distinct CDR3 sequences, around 45% seen once. Sequencing was carried out using sorted CD4+, CD8+, or CD8+CD57+ T cells (not recorded which) from PBMCs. The source is a human donor with aplastic anemia.

In this sample, this clonotype turned up once. The chain combines TRBV2 with TRBJ1-4; 9 bases are a match to TRBD1. The V segment lost 8 bases and the J segment 2 bases; nucleotides outside the gene matches: 6. The germline V gene encodes CDR1 SNHLY and CDR2 FYNNEI. The CDR3 is 15 amino acids. The CDR3 DNA sequence: TGTGCCAGCCAAAGACAGGGGGTCACTAATGAAAAACTGTTTTTT. This gives the protein CASQRQGVTNEKLFF.

This chain uses TRBV6-4 with TRBJ1-1; no definite D call. CDR1 is MRHNA and CDR2 is SNTAGT in the germline V gene. The CDR3 length is 15 residues. With 5 bases removed from V and 1 base from J, the gap between germline ends came to 14 bases. The CDR3 sequence is CASSISANRNTEAFF. DNA for the CDR3: TGTGCCAGCAGTATCTCGGCCAACAGGAACACTGAAGCTTTCTTT.

The rearrangement uses TRBV28 and TRBJ2-5; D is ambiguous. The CDR3 length is 15 residues. V lost 2 bases and J lost 5, with 15 bases in between. Germline lookup yields CDR1 MDHEN and CDR2 SYDVKM. Here the CDR3 DNA reads TGTGCCAGCAGTTTACGTAACCGGCGCCCGGAGACCCAGTACTTC. It encodes CASSLRNRRPETQYF.

The CDR3 bases are TGTGCCAGCAGTAAATGGACTAGCGGCTTCGAGCAGTACTTC. Translated, it gives CASSKWTSGFEQYF. J is TRBJ2-5 and V is TRBV12-5, with 10 bases lining up with TRBD2. Matching the DNA end better, TRBJ2-7 makes the J call doubtful. Germline loops: CDR1 LGHNT, CDR2 FRNRAP. The CDR3 is 14 residues long.

Details on this clonotype: Compared with germline, one end of the junction differs, possibly owing to a read error. The chain uses TRBV4-1 and TRBJ1-4; possibly TRBD1 for D (5 bases). The germline gives CDR1 MGHRA, CDR2 YSYEKL. The CDR3 sequence is 18 residues long. CDR3 region: CASSLGPAIEATNEKLFF. CDR3 DNA: TGTGCCAGCAGCTTGGGGCCAGCCATAGAGGCAACTAATGAAAAACTGTTTTTT.

This clonotype was detected once. At one end the junction does not follow the germline gene, possibly because of a read error. The rearrangement joins TRBV10-3 to TRBJ2-5, with D tentatively TRBD1 (5 bases). The germline CDR1 and CDR2 sequences are ENHRY and SYGVKD. The CDR3 has 15 amino acids. The CDR3 nucleotides are TGTGCCACCAGTGATACGCCTGGCAGGGAAGAGACCCAGTACTTC. Translation gives CATSDTPGREETQYF.

This rearrangement joins TRBV2 to TRBJ1-5; possibly TRBD1 for D (5 bases). Germline V CDR1 and CDR2: SNHLY, FYNNEI. Between the trimmed V and J ends, which lost 3 bases and 5 bases, there was a span of 5 bases. CDR3 size: 12 residues. CDR3 in amino acids: CASSDRDQPQHF. CDR3 DNA sequence: TGTGCCAGCAGTGACAGGGATCAGCCCCAGCATTTT.

The gene calls are TRBV27 and TRBJ2-2; TRBD2 matches at 8 bases. V shed 6 bases, J shed 8 bases, and the junction held 11 bases outside the gene matches. The CDR3 has 15 amino acids. In germline, CDR1 is MNHEY, CDR2 SMNVEV (reference sequence). CDR3 bases: TGTGCCAGCAGAACAGCCGGGACTAGTAAAGGGGAGCTGTTTTTT. Translation: CASRTAGTSKGELFF.

This clonotype was seen only once. This sequence may be a read error, since a much larger clone differs from it by one base. V and J are TRBV6-5 and TRBJ2-7; D unclear. V lost 0 bases and J lost 0, with 9 bases in between. This CDR3 region has 15 residues. Germline-derived CDR1 and CDR2 are MNHEY and SVGAGI. This CDR3 reads CASSYSLPSSYEQYF. As DNA, the CDR3 is TGTGCCAGCAGTTACTCCCTCCCTAGCTCCTACGAGCAGTACTTC.

The sample holds many counts of this clonotype. This sequence joins TRBV7-9 and TRBJ2-7; the D gene is possibly TRBD1 (5 bases). V dropped 6 bases and J dropped 3 bases, with 15 bases sitting between them. The CDR3 extends over 14 amino acids. CDR1 and CDR2 from the germline V gene are SEHNR and FQNEAQ (reference sequence). CDR3 protein: CASSPPAGLYEQYF. The DNA for the CDR3 is TGTGCCAGCAGTCCCCCGGCAGGGCTCTACGAGCAGTACTTC.

The chain couples TRBV14 to TRBJ1-4, with 8 positions matching TRBD1. The CDR3 runs 15 residues. From germline, CDR1 is SGHDN and CDR2 FVKESK. V trimming: 5 bases; J trimming: 6 bases; junction bases outside the gene matches: 8. CDR3 in amino acids: CASSALTGVDEKLFF. Here the CDR3 DNA reads TGTGCCAGCAGCGCTCTGACAGGGGTGGATGAAAAACTGTTTTTT.

The chain links TRBV5-4 to TRBJ1-6; 7 nucleotides match TRBD1. The CDR3 is 15 amino acids. The V segment lost 4 bases and the J segment 7 bases; nucleotides outside the gene matches: 8. Germline loops: CDR1 SGHNT, CDR2 YYREEE (reference sequence). CDR3 bases: TGTGCCAGCAGCCCGGAACAGGGGTTCAATTCACCCCTCCACTTT. Translating gives CASSPEQGFNSPLHF.

The rearrangement links TRBV29-1 to TRBJ1-2, with D tentatively TRBD1 (6 bases). The ends were cut back, 6 bases at V and 0 bases at J, with 17 bases in the middle. The CDR3 is 15 amino acids. The germline V gene encodes CDR1 SQVTM and CDR2 ANQGSEA. In nucleotides, the CDR3 is TGCAGCGTACCAGAGACAGGCACGACTAACTATGGCTACACCTTC. Protein sequence: CSVPETGTTNYGYTF.

This clonotype occurred many times. V is TRBV20-1 and J is TRBJ2-1; 8 bases line up with TRBD2. The trim removed 6 bases at V and 7 bases at J, leaving 14 bases unmatched. CDR3 length: 15 residues. Germline lookup yields CDR1 DFQATT and CDR2 SNEGSKA (reference sequence). CDR3 sequence (DNA): TGCAGTGCCCTCAAGGGACTAGTCCGGATTAATGAGCAGTTCTTC. Its protein is CSALKGLVRINEQFF.

The chain couples TRBV20-1 to TRBJ1-1, with 7 bases that match TRBD1. The CDR3 spans 18 residues. Trimming at V came to 1 base and at J to 1 base, leaving 15 bases not matched to a gene. Looked up from germline, CDR1 is DFQATT and CDR2 is SNEGSKA (reference sequence). The CDR3 coding sequence is TGCAGTGCTAGAGGTGAGGCAAGTCACGACAGGGAGAACACTGAAGCTTTCTTT. It translates to CSARGEASHDRENTEAFF.

About this clonotype itself: The junction departs from germline at one end; a sequencing error may be responsible. The gene calls are TRBV19 and TRBJ1-2; D not resolved. CDR3 length equals 11 residues. CDR1 is LNHDA, CDR2 SQIVND, per germline (reference sequence). The CDR3 region is CASSNTYSYTF. CDR3 DNA: TGTGCCAGTAGTAATACCTATAGCTACACCTTC.

This clonotype showed up many times. The chain recombines TRBV5-5 with TRBJ1-1, with D uncertain. This CDR3 is 13 amino acids long. V lost 0 bases and J lost 4, with 7 bases in between. CDR1 SGHKS and CDR2 YYEKEE come from the germline V gene (reference sequence). This chain's CDR3 is CASSLVVVTEAFF. CDR3 bases: TGTGCCAGCAGCTTGGTCGTGGTCACTGAAGCTTTCTTT.

This clonotype appeared a few times. The chain has TRBV4-3 and TRBJ2-7; TRBD1 agrees at 11 bases. CDR1 and CDR2 from the germline V gene are LGHNA and YSLEER. There are 16 residues in the CDR3. The junction had 5 bases not matched to a gene; V was cut back by 1 base and J by 3 bases. CDR3 sequence reads: CASSQGWTGGGYEQYF. DNA of the CDR3: TGCGCCAGCAGCCAAGGGTGGACAGGGGGCGGCTACGAGCAGTACTTC.

This clonotype occurred a few times. The CDR3 sequence is CASSRDRGEQYV. The CDR3 DNA is TGTGCCAGCAGCCGGGACCGGGGCGAGCAGTACGTC. The V gene is TRBV2, the J gene TRBJ2-7, with D perhaps TRBD1 or TRBD2 (5 bases each). Between the trimmed V and J ends, which lost 6 bases and 6 bases, there was a span of 12 bases. The CDR3 is made up of 12 amino acids. Germline lookup yields CDR1 SNHLY and CDR2 FYNNEI.

The chain is built from TRBV25-1 and TRBJ1-1; 8 nucleotides line up with TRBD1. The junction had 10 bases not matched to a gene; V was cut back by 4 bases and J by 3 bases. CDR3 length: 16 amino acids. Germline assignment: CDR1 MGHDK and CDR2 SYGVNS. CDR3 sequence reads: CASSARPGGRDTEAFF. The CDR3 nucleotides read TGTGCCAGCAGTGCTAGACCAGGGGGCAGGGACACTGAAGCTTTCTTT.

As regards this clonotype: A much larger clone differs by one base, so this may be a read error. The gene calls are TRBV6-4 and TRBJ2-1; the match to TRBD2 covers 9 bases. Germline V gene sequence: CDR1 MRHNA, CDR2 SNTAGT. This CDR3 has 15 residues. V dropped 4 bases and J dropped 7; count of bases not matched to a gene: 8. CDR3 in DNA: TGTGCCAGCAGTGCCGGGGCTAGCGGGGATAATGAGCAGTTCTTC. Amino acid sequence: CASSAGASGDNEQFF.

A note on this clonotype: A much larger clone differs by one base, so this may be a read error. The chain combines TRBV2 with TRBJ1-1; D is perhaps TRBD1 (6 bases). The CDR3 totals 16 residues. Germline loops: CDR1 SNHLY, CDR2 FYNNEI. The DNA for the CDR3 is TGTGCCAGCAGTGAAAGGGGGGGCGGGCTGAACACTGAAGCTTCCTTT. Translating gives CASSERGGGLNTEASF.

The J gene is TRBJ2-5, the V gene TRBV20-1, with D possibly matching TRBD2 (6 bases). Germline CDR1 is DFQATT and CDR2 is SNEGSKA (reference sequence). The V gene lost 3 bases and the J gene lost 5 bases, with 10 bases spanning the gap. The CDR3 spans 12 residues. CDR3 loop: CSASGTGETQYF. The CDR3 region has the DNA TGCAGTGCTAGCGGGACTGGGGAGACCCAGTACTTC.

This clonotype was detected only a few times. The rearrangement links TRBV6-5 to TRBJ1-1, with D perhaps matching TRBD1 (5 bases). This CDR3 is 14 amino acids long. With 10 bases removed from V and 5 bases from J, the gap between germline ends came to 20 bases. The germline V gene encodes CDR1 MNHEY and CDR2 SVGAGI. The CDR3 is CATDGGGGLTEAFF. The CDR3 bases are TGTGCCACCGATGGGGGGGGGGGATTAACTGAAGCTTTCTTT.

The chain links TRBV7-8 to TRBJ2-5, with TRBD2 matching over 15 bases. The length of the CDR3 is 15 residues. The V segment lost 7 bases and the J segment 4 bases; nucleotides outside the gene matches: 4. Germline-derived CDR1 and CDR2 are SGHVS and FQNEAQ. CDR3 sequence reads: CASNGLAGGGETQYF. DNA of the CDR3: TGTGCCAGCAACGGACTAGCGGGAGGGGGAGAGACCCAGTACTTC.

This clonotype was counted once. The rearrangement links TRBV9 to TRBJ1-2; no definite D call. The CDR3 consists of 14 residues. Trimming removed 3 bases from V and 2 bases from J, with 11 bases in between. The germline CDR1 and CDR2 sequences are SGDLS and YYNGEE. For the CDR3, the DNA is TGTGCCAGCAGCGCATCGGGGTTCAACTATGGCTACACCTTC. Translated, it gives CASSASGFNYGYTF. The full variable domain, with the rest looked up from reference TRBV9 and TRBJ1-2, is DSGVTQTPKHLITATGQRVTLRCSPRSGDLSVYWYQQSLDQGLQFLIQYYNGEERAKGNILERFSAQQFPDLHSELNLSSLELGDSALYFCASSASGFNYGYTFGSGTRLTVV.

As to this clonotype: With a much larger clone just one base away, this may be a read error. V usage is TRBV27 and J usage is TRBJ2-7, with D perhaps TRBD1 (6 bases). The CDR3 loop spans 12 amino acids. Looked up from germline, CDR1 is MNHEY and CDR2 is SMNVEV (reference sequence). The V gene lost 8 bases and the J gene lost 5 bases, with 13 bases spanning the gap. CDR3 protein: CASATGGDEQYF. CDR3 nucleotides: TGTGCCAGCGCGACAGGTGGCGACGAGCAGTACTTC.

Only a few counts were recorded for this clonotype. This rearrangement joins TRBV29-1 to TRBJ2-2, with 8 bases aligning to TRBD1. This CDR3 has 17 residues. The junction had 14 bases not matched to a gene; V was cut back by 8 bases and J by 0 bases. The germline CDR1 and CDR2 sequences are SQVTM and ANQGSEA. The chain's CDR3 is CSLVPGSGQANTGELFF. CDR3 bases: TGCAGCTTAGTCCCAGGGTCGGGACAGGCGAACACCGGGGAGCTGTTTTTT.

The chain couples TRBV4-1 to TRBJ1-1; D is unclear. Trimming took 0 bases from V and 4 from J, leaving 15 bases between them. From germline, CDR1 is MGHRA and CDR2 YSYEKL. The CDR3 extends over 16 amino acids. This CDR3 is CASSQDGRLLGTEAFF. The CDR3 DNA is TGCGCCAGCAGCCAAGATGGTAGGCTCCTGGGCACTGAAGCTTTCTTT.

This clonotype was detected ten times or more. The V and J genes are TRBV9 and TRBJ2-3, with D perhaps matching TRBD1 or TRBD2 (5 bases each). Germline values: CDR1 SGDLS, CDR2 YYNGEE. This CDR3 is 15 amino acids long. V gave up 3 bases and J gave up 3 bases, with 14 bases separating them. For the CDR3, the DNA is TGTGCCAGCAGCGAACTAGGGACGGGGACAGATACGCAGTATTTT. It encodes CASSELGTGTDTQYF.

Ten or more counts support this clonotype. The V call is TRBV5-6, the J call TRBJ2-7; unclear D gene. This CDR3 spans 14 amino acids. Germline V gives CDR1 SGHDT, CDR2 YYEEEE. V dropped 3 bases and J dropped 5 bases, with 15 bases sitting between them. This CDR3 reads CASSYHLVRDEQYF. CDR3 bases: TGTGCCAGCAGCTACCACCTGGTACGCGACGAGCAGTACTTC.

J is TRBJ2-3 and V is TRBV7-9, with D possibly TRBD2 on 5 matching bases. The CDR3 consists of 17 residues. V was clipped by 7 bases and J by 1 base, with 21 bases between them. CDR1 SEHNR and CDR2 FQNEAQ come from the germline V gene (reference sequence). The CDR3 is CASKRPFRAAGTDTQYF. The DNA for the CDR3 is TGTGCCAGCAAGCGCCCATTTCGAGCGGCTGGCACAGATACGCAGTATTTT.